This T cell receptor beta chain was sequenced in a study of CD8+CD57+ T cells in acquired aplastic anemia (dated by TCRdb to the late 2010s). For the wider study: Extracted DNA from sorted CD4+ and CD8+ cells averaged approximately 3 ug, ranging from about 0.18 to 27.4 ug. CD8+CD57+ expansion was defined as a frequency above the mean frequency observed in healthy subjects.

To note about this clonotype: The antigen this receptor binds is unknown. Within one base of it there is no much larger clone, and no base qualities were kept.

The germline V gene specifies KGHDR as CDR1 and SFDVKD as CDR2. The CDR3, cysteine through phenylalanine, is 13 amino acids long. CDR3 DNA is the only sequence kept; it has 39 bases, read in frame from the first base. V loses 11 bases of germline sequence and J loses 14 bases, and the interval between the two ends is 25 bases. The patients picked for sequencing were ones in whom flow cytometry had shown an expansion of CD8+CD57+ cells. Severe acquired aplastic anemia was diagnosed in all patients according to International Study of Aplastic Anemia and Agranulocytosis and Camitta criteria. At the time blood was sampled, none of the patients had received any therapy. In the study, sorted CD4+ and CD8+ blood T cells from patients with severe aplastic anemia and from healthy subjects underwent deep sequencing of TCR repertoires. Patients were enrolled under clinicaltrials.gov protocols 00001620, 01623167, 00001397, 00071045, 00081523 and 00961064 in the USA. Ficoll-Paque density gradient centrifugation was used to isolate peripheral blood mononuclear cells. Before DNA was extracted, CD4+ and CD8+ T cells were sorted using either FACS or magnetic beads.

Genomic DNA was used as template for profiling of TCR beta VDJ combinations and CDR3 sequences. An Illumina HiSeq 2000 was the platform used for TCR repertoire sequencing. Per the authors' processing: Repertoires were assessed using TRBV/TRBJ rearrangement plots, CDR3 size and DJ length profiles, and Simpson's diversity index. The most abundant DNA sequence in the deep sequencing data was taken as the immunodominant clone. CDR3 amino acid sequences were checked for sharing between subjects and were compared against published repertoires and the VDJdb database. TCRdb reworked the public reads: Q25 trimming with fastp, MiXCR clone assembly, productive beta chains retained. Rows are combined by CDR3 protein, so each entry shows the most common genes and DNA. The V and J calls come from TCRdb's annotation, not from the publication. The sample records about 270,000 distinct CDR3 sequences, around 82% of which are singletons. Clones ranked in the top ten supply over 35% of the sample.

Overall study results and their limits: Twenty-nine CD8+ CDR3 sequences were found in both patients and controls but appeared to be highly expressed in patients and within the immunodominant clones of the patients. Between patients and healthy controls, no significant difference in CD8+ Simpson's diversity was found (P=0.060).

The receptor's source is a human donor with aplastic anemia. This chain joins TRBV24-1 to TRBJ2-3; the D call is tentative, TRBD1 or TRBD2, as each matches 6 bases. Sequencing was performed on sorted CD4+, CD8+, or CD8+CD57+ T cells (not recorded which) from PBMCs. The CDR3 amino acid sequence is: CASLDGGTGKLYF. At the DNA level, the sequence is TGTGCCAGCTTGGACGGGGGCACAGGGAAGCTGTATTTT.